A selection of T cell receptor beta chains follows, all from one sample in a study of blood T cell repertoires in COVID-19. The method was immunoSEQ multiplex PCR; TCRdb's version includes in-frame clones alone and lacks a portion of them. The sample carries about 160,000 clones, approximately 80% recorded once. Sequencing used peripheral blood. The source is a woman older than 75 with active or convalescent COVID-19. CDR3s include the opening cysteine and the closing phenylalanine or tryptophan. A D gene is named only where the DNA matches it firmly. Only part of the rows carry a size: once, few, many, or a class if the clone is expanded.

j_call: TRBJ1-1; cdr3_length: 12; clone_size: .; v_call: TRBV30; d_call: .; cdr3_aa: CAWSVMNTEAFF; cdr3_nt: TGTGCCTGGAGTGTCATGAACACTGAAGCTTTCTTT
j_call: TRBJ2-2; cdr3_length: 14; clone_size: .; v_call: TRBV7-2; d_call: TRBD1; cdr3_aa: CASSLDRGNGELFF; cdr3_nt: TGTGCCAGCAGCTTGGACAGGGGCAACGGGGAGCTGTTTTTT
j_call: TRBJ1-1; cdr3_length: 14; clone_size: .; v_call: TRBV7-2; d_call: .; cdr3_aa: CASSPKTGPVEAFF; cdr3_nt: TGTGCCAGCAGCCCTAAAACAGGGCCCGTTGAGGCTTTCTTT
j_call: TRBJ2-1; cdr3_length: 16; clone_size: .; v_call: TRBV7-9; d_call: TRBD2; cdr3_aa: CASTLRTSGVGNEQFF; cdr3_nt: TGTGCCAGCACCCTTCGGACTAGCGGGGTTGGCAATGAGCAGTTCTTC
j_call: TRBJ1-2; cdr3_length: 12; clone_size: .; v_call: TRBV7-2; d_call: .; cdr3_aa: CASVEQVDGYTF; cdr3_nt: TGTGCCAGCGTGGAACAGGTTGATGGCTACACCTTC
j_call: TRBJ2-7; cdr3_length: 14; clone_size: .; v_call: TRBV19; d_call: .; cdr3_aa: CASSSTGNSYEQYF; cdr3_nt: TGTGCCAGTAGTAGTACAGGAAACTCCTACGAGCAGTACTTC
j_call: TRBJ1-3; cdr3_length: 14; clone_size: .; v_call: TRBV18; d_call: .; cdr3_aa: CASSPFNSGNTIYF; cdr3_nt: TGTGCCAGCTCACCATTTAACTCTGGAAACACCATATATTTT
j_call: TRBJ1-6; cdr3_length: 15; clone_size: .; v_call: TRBV27; d_call: .; cdr3_aa: CASSTHVPYNSPLHF; cdr3_nt: TGTGCCAGCAGTACACACGTACCTTATAATTCACCCCTCCACTTT
j_call: TRBJ1-4; cdr3_length: 14; clone_size: .; v_call: TRBV2; d_call: TRBD1; cdr3_aa: CASSERDRVEKLFF; cdr3_nt: TGTGCCAGCAGTGAAAGGGACAGGGTTGAAAAACTGTTTTTT
j_call: TRBJ1-5; cdr3_length: 16; clone_size: once; v_call: TRBV12-5; d_call: TRBD1; cdr3_aa: CASAGRDRGLNQPQHF; cdr3_nt: TGTGCTAGTGCAGGCCGGGACAGGGGACTCAATCAGCCCCAGCATTTT
j_call: TRBJ1-2; cdr3_length: 12; clone_size: .; v_call: TRBV12-3/TRBV12-4; d_call: TRBD1; cdr3_aa: CASTETGHGYTF; cdr3_nt: TGTGCCAGCACCGAGACAGGGCATGGCTACACCTTC
j_call: TRBJ1-1; cdr3_length: 13; clone_size: .; v_call: TRBV6-5; d_call: .; cdr3_aa: CASTKVGGVKAFF; cdr3_nt: TGTGCCAGCACCAAAGTCGGGGGAGTAAAAGCTTTCTTT
j_call: TRBJ2-3; cdr3_length: 15; clone_size: .; v_call: TRBV4-2; d_call: TRBD2; cdr3_aa: CASSQSAGGPDTQYF; cdr3_nt: TGTGCCAGCAGCCAAAGCGCGGGGGGGCCAGATACGCAGTATTTT
j_call: TRBJ1-6; cdr3_length: 16; clone_size: .; v_call: TRBV6-5; d_call: TRBD1; cdr3_aa: CASSYTPTGDWEPLHF; cdr3_nt: TGTGCCAGCAGTTATACCCCAACAGGGGATTGGGAGCCCCTCCACTTT
j_call: TRBJ2-7; cdr3_length: 14; clone_size: few; v_call: TRBV5-5; d_call: TRBD1; cdr3_aa: CASSSGQGRSEQYF; cdr3_nt: TGTGCCAGCAGTTCCGGACAGGGTAGGAGCGAGCAGTACTTC
j_call: TRBJ1-5; cdr3_length: 18; clone_size: few; v_call: TRBV18; d_call: TRBD1; cdr3_aa: CASSPRGQGLYSNQPQHF; cdr3_nt: TGTGCCAGCTCACCACGGGGACAGGGCCTCTATAGCAATCAGCCCCAGCATTTT
j_call: TRBJ1-1; cdr3_length: 13; clone_size: few; v_call: TRBV9; d_call: .; cdr3_aa: CASSPRPGSEAFF; cdr3_nt: TGTGCCAGCAGCCCTCGTCCGGGATCTGAAGCTTTCTTT
j_call: TRBJ2-1; cdr3_length: 15; clone_size: .; v_call: TRBV5-1; d_call: TRBD1; cdr3_aa: CASSDPGQGVSEQFF; cdr3_nt: TGCGCCAGCAGCGATCCGGGACAGGGGGTTAGTGAGCAGTTCTTC
j_call: TRBJ1-1; cdr3_length: 13; clone_size: .; v_call: TRBV6-4; d_call: .; cdr3_aa: CASSPRGRAEAFF; cdr3_nt: TGTGCCAGCAGTCCTCGGGGGAGGGCTGAAGCTTTCTTT
j_call: TRBJ2-5; cdr3_length: 14; clone_size: .; v_call: TRBV19; d_call: .; cdr3_aa: CASSIGIQQETQYF; cdr3_nt: TGTGCCAGTAGTATAGGGATACAACAGGAGACCCAGTACTTC
j_call: TRBJ1-5; cdr3_length: 15; clone_size: few; v_call: TRBV18; d_call: .; cdr3_aa: CASSEQGGGNQPQHF; cdr3_nt: TGTGCCAGCTCAGAACAGGGAGGGGGCAATCAGCCCCAGCATTTT
j_call: TRBJ1-6; cdr3_length: 14; clone_size: once; v_call: TRBV27; d_call: TRBD1; cdr3_aa: CASSSGQGGSPLHF; cdr3_nt: TGTGCCAGCAGTTCTGGACAGGGTGGATCACCCCTCCACTTT
j_call: TRBJ2-2; cdr3_length: 17; clone_size: .; v_call: TRBV7-3; d_call: TRBD1; cdr3_aa: CASSLFSGTGVTGELFF; cdr3_nt: TGTGCCAGCAGCTTATTCTCCGGGACAGGGGTCACCGGGGAGCTGTTTTTT
j_call: TRBJ2-5; cdr3_length: 14; clone_size: .; v_call: TRBV5-6; d_call: .; cdr3_aa: CASSLPVPQETQYF; cdr3_nt: TGTGCCAGCAGCTTGCCGGTACCCCAAGAGACCCAGTACTTC
j_call: TRBJ1-4; cdr3_length: 14; clone_size: .; v_call: TRBV7-9; d_call: .; cdr3_aa: CASSFGRGNEKLFF; cdr3_nt: TGTGCCAGCAGCTTCGGACGGGGGAATGAAAAACTGTTTTTT
j_call: TRBJ2-2; cdr3_length: 14; clone_size: .; v_call: TRBV2; d_call: TRBD2; cdr3_aa: CASIAGAYTGELFF; cdr3_nt: TGTGCCAGTATAGCGGGGGCCTACACCGGGGAGCTGTTTTTT
j_call: TRBJ2-3; cdr3_length: 12; clone_size: .; v_call: TRBV7-8; d_call: .; cdr3_aa: CASSPPGDTQYF; cdr3_nt: TGTGCCAGCAGCCCCCCGGGGGATACGCAGTATTTT
j_call: TRBJ2-3; cdr3_length: 13; clone_size: .; v_call: TRBV2; d_call: TRBD1; cdr3_aa: CASTGQLTDTQYF; cdr3_nt: TGTGCCAGCACGGGACAGCTCACAGATACGCAGTATTTT
j_call: TRBJ1-1; cdr3_length: 14; clone_size: few; v_call: TRBV19; d_call: .; cdr3_aa: CASSIYRENTEAFF; cdr3_nt: TGTGCCAGTAGTATTTACAGGGAGAACACTGAAGCTTTCTTT
j_call: TRBJ1-5; cdr3_length: 16; clone_size: .; v_call: TRBV15; d_call: .; cdr3_aa: CATSRVRESSNQPQHF; cdr3_nt: TGTGCCACCAGCAGAGTGAGGGAATCAAGCAATCAGCCCCAGCATTTT
j_call: TRBJ2-7; cdr3_length: 14; clone_size: .; v_call: TRBV6-5; d_call: TRBD1; cdr3_aa: CASMTGFSSYEQYF; cdr3_nt: TGTGCCAGCATGACAGGGTTCAGCTCCTACGAGCAGTACTTC
j_call: TRBJ1-1; cdr3_length: 13; clone_size: .; v_call: TRBV5-4; d_call: .; cdr3_aa: CASSSRGNTEAFF; cdr3_nt: TGTGCCAGCAGCTCCAGGGGTAACACTGAAGCTTTCTTT
j_call: TRBJ2-1; cdr3_length: 16; clone_size: .; v_call: TRBV6-2/TRBV6-3; d_call: TRBD2; cdr3_aa: CASSPLLGLADNEQFF; cdr3_nt: TGTGCCAGCAGTCCCTTGTTGGGACTAGCAGACAATGAGCAGTTCTTC
j_call: TRBJ2-7; cdr3_length: 16; clone_size: .; v_call: TRBV24-1; d_call: TRBD1; cdr3_aa: CATSSRDRGVRDEQYF; cdr3_nt: TGTGCCACCTCCAGCCGGGACAGGGGTGTTCGAGACGAGCAGTACTTC
j_call: TRBJ1-4; cdr3_length: 16; clone_size: .; v_call: TRBV5-4; d_call: TRBD1; cdr3_aa: CASSPGVRDSNEKLFF; cdr3_nt: TGTGCCAGCAGCCCGGGGGTCAGGGACAGTAATGAAAAACTGTTTTTT
j_call: TRBJ2-3; cdr3_length: 17; clone_size: .; v_call: TRBV10-3; d_call: TRBD2; cdr3_aa: CAISSITLAGTTDTQYF; cdr3_nt: TGTGCCATCAGTTCCATAACCCTAGCGGGGACCACAGATACGCAGTATTTT
j_call: TRBJ2-1; cdr3_length: 11; clone_size: .; v_call: TRBV30; d_call: TRBD1; cdr3_aa: CAWSGGDRGFF; cdr3_nt: TGTGCCTGGAGCGGGGGGGACAGGGGGTTCTTC
j_call: TRBJ1-1; cdr3_length: 14; clone_size: .; v_call: TRBV27; d_call: TRBD1; cdr3_aa: CASSFTGVNTEAFF; cdr3_nt: TGTGCCAGCAGTTTTACAGGGGTGAACACTGAAGCTTTCTTT
j_call: TRBJ2-7; cdr3_length: 13; clone_size: .; v_call: TRBV7-9; d_call: .; cdr3_aa: CASSLVRVGEQYF; cdr3_nt: TGTGCCAGCAGCTTAGTCCGGGTTGGGGAGCAGTACTTC
j_call: TRBJ2-1; cdr3_length: 16; clone_size: once; v_call: TRBV7-3; d_call: TRBD2; cdr3_aa: CASSRTSGLQYNEQFF; cdr3_nt: TGTGCCAGCAGCCGGACTAGCGGCCTTCAGTACAATGAGCAGTTCTTC
j_call: TRBJ2-4; cdr3_length: 15; clone_size: .; v_call: TRBV6-5; d_call: .; cdr3_aa: CASRGASGAKNIQYF; cdr3_nt: TGTGCCAGCAGGGGGGCCAGTGGAGCCAAAAACATTCAGTACTTC
j_call: TRBJ1-2; cdr3_length: 15; clone_size: few; v_call: TRBV1; d_call: .; cdr3_aa: CTSSRIAGGYGGYTF; cdr3_nt: TGCACCAGCAGCCGCATCGCAGGGGGCTACGGTGGCTACACCTTC
j_call: TRBJ1-2; cdr3_length: 14; clone_size: .; v_call: TRBV28; d_call: TRBD1; cdr3_aa: CASRTGQGAYGYTF; cdr3_nt: TGTGCCAGCAGAACTGGACAGGGGGCTTATGGCTACACCTTC
j_call: TRBJ2-7; cdr3_length: 14; clone_size: .; v_call: TRBV29-1; d_call: .; cdr3_aa: CSVEDGSEAYEQYF; cdr3_nt: TGCAGCGTTGAAGATGGCTCCGAGGCCTACGAGCAGTACTTC
j_call: TRBJ2-7; cdr3_length: 13; clone_size: few; v_call: TRBV11-2; d_call: .; cdr3_aa: CASSLGTNREQYF; cdr3_nt: TGTGCCAGCAGCCTTGGGACAAATCGCGAGCAGTACTTC
j_call: TRBJ2-3; cdr3_length: 16; clone_size: once; v_call: TRBV10-2; d_call: TRBD1; cdr3_aa: CASSPRDSQVADTQYF; cdr3_nt: TGCGCCAGCAGCCCCCGGGACAGCCAGGTCGCAGATACGCAGTATTTT
j_call: TRBJ2-2; cdr3_length: 15; clone_size: .; v_call: TRBV7-2; d_call: .; cdr3_aa: CASSFAGTNTGELFF; cdr3_nt: TGTGCCAGCAGCTTCGCGGGGACGAACACCGGGGAGCTGTTTTTT
j_call: TRBJ1-4; cdr3_length: 16; clone_size: once; v_call: TRBV25-1; d_call: .; cdr3_aa: CASSASTGFLNEKLFF; cdr3_nt: TGTGCCAGCAGTGCGTCAACCGGGTTCCTTAATGAAAAACTGTTTTTT
j_call: TRBJ1-5; cdr3_length: 13; clone_size: .; v_call: TRBV5-1; d_call: .; cdr3_aa: CASSLAGDQPQHF; cdr3_nt: TGCGCCAGCAGCTTAGCAGGGGATCAGCCCCAGCATTTT
j_call: TRBJ2-7; cdr3_length: 12; clone_size: .; v_call: TRBV12-5; d_call: .; cdr3_aa: CASGPGSHEQYF; cdr3_nt: TGTGCTAGTGGGCCAGGGTCCCACGAGCAGTACTTC
j_call: TRBJ2-3; cdr3_length: 15; clone_size: .; v_call: TRBV18; d_call: TRBD2; cdr3_aa: CASSPTSGSTDTQYF; cdr3_nt: TGTGCCAGCTCACCAACTAGCGGGAGCACAGATACGCAGTATTTT
j_call: TRBJ2-7; cdr3_length: 12; clone_size: many; v_call: TRBV6-6; d_call: .; cdr3_aa: CATLGSRYEQYF; cdr3_nt: TGTGCCACCCTAGGTTCGAGGTACGAGCAGTACTTC
j_call: TRBJ1-6; cdr3_length: 14; clone_size: .; v_call: TRBV2; d_call: .; cdr3_aa: CASSDQGPASPLHF; cdr3_nt: TGTGCCAGCAGTGACCAGGGCCCTGCTTCACCCCTCCACTTT
j_call: TRBJ2-5; cdr3_length: 18; clone_size: .; v_call: TRBV14; d_call: TRBD2; cdr3_aa: CASSQFGQGGSSRETQYF; cdr3_nt: TGTGCCAGCAGCCAATTTGGGCAGGGAGGGAGCAGTAGAGAGACCCAGTACTTC
j_call: TRBJ2-1; cdr3_length: 16; clone_size: .; v_call: TRBV27; d_call: TRBD2; cdr3_aa: CASSLSRSGTEREQFF; cdr3_nt: TGTGCCAGCAGTTTATCCCGAAGCGGGACGGAGCGGGAGCAGTTCTTC
j_call: TRBJ2-1; cdr3_length: 16; clone_size: .; v_call: TRBV6-2/TRBV6-3; d_call: .; cdr3_aa: CASSSYLEHPYNEQFF; cdr3_nt: TGTGCCAGCAGCTCCTACTTAGAGCACCCCTACAATGAGCAGTTCTTC
j_call: TRBJ1-3; cdr3_length: 22; clone_size: .; v_call: TRBV7-6; d_call: TRBD1; cdr3_aa: CASSLALFRGQLPRSSGNTIYF; cdr3_nt: TGTGCCAGCAGCTTAGCGCTATTTAGGGGACAGCTCCCCCGAAGCTCTGGAAACACCATATATTTT
j_call: TRBJ2-7; cdr3_length: 13; clone_size: few; v_call: TRBV6-5; d_call: .; cdr3_aa: CASSQGTTYEQYF; cdr3_nt: TGTGCCAGCAGCCAAGGGACAACCTACGAGCAGTACTTC
j_call: TRBJ2-7; cdr3_length: 15; clone_size: .; v_call: TRBV3-1/TRBV3-2; d_call: .; cdr3_aa: CASSQRTALYYEQYF; cdr3_nt: TGTGCCAGCAGCCAGCGGACAGCGCTATATTACGAGCAGTACTTC
j_call: TRBJ2-7; cdr3_length: 15; clone_size: .; v_call: TRBV4-3; d_call: .; cdr3_aa: CASSYYRDSAYEQYF; cdr3_nt: TGCGCCAGCAGCTATTACCGGGACTCAGCCTACGAGCAGTACTTC